This T cell receptor beta chain appears in the sequencing data of a study of blood T cell repertoires in COVID-19. About the study: The United States, Italy and Spain supplied acute and convalescent COVID-19 samples. Sample material is recorded as cDNA or gDNA derived from T cells, B-cell-depleted T cells, or PBMCs.

V was pared by 0 bases and J by 0 bases, with 8 bases of the junction left unmatched. Germline CDR1 is LGHNA and CDR2 is YNFKEQ. The CDR3 spans 18 residues. Here immunoSEQ multiplex PCR was the method, and the copy in TCRdb shows in-frame clones only, minus some. The sample has 300,000 to 350,000 clones; around nine tenths are singletons. The receptor was isolated from a woman aged 30 to 39 who had recovered from COVID-19. V and J are TRBV4-2 and TRBJ2-5; 9 bases are a match to TRBD2. What was sequenced was PBMCs or T cells enriched from blood (not recorded which). CDR3 in amino acids: CASSQDVDASGNQETQYF. In DNA, the CDR3 is TGTGCCAGCAGCCAAGATGTAGATGCTAGCGGGAACCAAGAGACCCAGTACTTC.